Listed below are T cell receptor beta chains from one sample, sequenced in a study of read filtering for tumor transcriptome and immune sequencing. TCRdb reprocessed the reads with MiXCR, giving one entry per CDR3 protein. The sample comprises about 58,000 distinct CDR3 sequences, over 9% of which are singletons, and roughly 17% rests with the top ten. Sequenced material: a population of CD138-negative cells sorted from bone marrow. The receptors originated from a donor aged 40 or older with multiple myeloma. CDR3s include the opening cysteine and the closing phenylalanine or tryptophan. A D gene is named only where the DNA matches it firmly. Size is stated for part of the rows, as once, few or many counts, or as a class when the clone is expanded.

cdr3_aa cdr3_nt d_call j_call v_call clone_size
CASSDDSLEETQYF TGCGCCAGCAGCGACGACAGTTTAGAGGAGACCCAGTACTTC - TRBJ2-5 TRBV5-1 many
CSVTGQGGAFF TGCAGCGTTACCGGACAGGGGGGAGCTTTCTTT TRBD1 TRBJ1-1 TRBV29-1 many
CASSLNRGPGHEQYF TGTGCCAGCAGCCTCAACAGGGGCCCAGGACACGAGCAGTACTTC TRBD1 TRBJ2-7 TRBV14 many
CSADFRAGESTDTQYF TGCAGTGCTGACTTCCGGGCGGGAGAAAGCACAGATACGCAGTATTTT TRBD2 TRBJ2-3 TRBV20-1 many
CASSLFVSNEQFF TGTGCCAGCAGCTTATTCGTCAGCAATGAGCAGTTCTTC - TRBJ2-1 TRBV7-2 many
CASKTSRGDTQYF TGTGCCAGCAAAACCTCAAGGGGGGATACGCAGTATTTT - TRBJ2-3 TRBV6-5 many
CASSQSGGRGNQPQHF TGTGCCAGCAGCCAGTCCGGGGGCCGGGGCAATCAGCCCCAGCATTTT - TRBJ1-5 TRBV12-3/TRBV12-4 -
CASSQDLGHFTGELFF TGTGCCAGCAGCCAAGATCTTGGGCACTTCACCGGGGAGCTGTTTTTT - TRBJ2-2 TRBV14 many
CASTNPRRTANTGELFF TGTGCCAGCACCAATCCCCGTAGGACAGCGAACACCGGGGAGCTGTTTTTT - TRBJ2-2 TRBV6-6 many
CASSREGSMNTEAFF TGTGCCAGCTCCCGTGAGGGCAGCATGAACACTGAAGCTTTCTTT - TRBJ1-1 TRBV9 many
CASSPPGNQPQHF TGTGCCAGCAGCCCCCCGGGCAATCAGCCCCAGCATTTT - TRBJ1-5 TRBV7-2 many
CASSQSGGRWEAYEQYF TGTGCCAGCAGCCAATCCGGCGGGAGATGGGAGGCCTACGAGCAGTACTTC TRBD2 TRBJ2-7 TRBV14 many
CASSRTDYEQYF TGTGCCAGCAGTAGAACAGACTACGAGCAGTACTTC - TRBJ2-7 TRBV6-6 -
CASSLARDHEQFF TGTGCCAGCAGCTTAGCGCGGGACCATGAGCAGTTCTTC - TRBJ2-1 TRBV7-9 many
CASSSFSGRGQETQYF TGTGCCAGCAGCTCCTTTAGCGGGCGGGGACAAGAGACCCAGTACTTC TRBD2 TRBJ2-5 TRBV7-2 -
CASSYRGTGVGYGYTF TGTGCCAGCAGTTACAGAGGGACAGGGGTTGGCTATGGCTACACCTTC TRBD1 TRBJ1-2 TRBV6-5 many
CASGTSSSYNEQFF TGTGCCAGTGGTACCAGTAGCTCCTACAATGAGCAGTTCTTC - TRBJ2-1 TRBV19 many
CASSITLQYNEQFF TGTGCCAGTAGTATCACTCTCCAATACAATGAGCAGTTCTTC - TRBJ2-1 TRBV19 many
CASSSYGLADSGNTIYF TGTGCCAGCTCGTCATACGGACTCGCGGACTCTGGAAACACCATATATTTT - TRBJ1-3 TRBV18 once
CASSFGQGSDTQYF TGTGCCAGCAGCTTCGGGCAGGGTTCAGATACGCAGTATTTT - TRBJ2-3 TRBV13 many
CASSTGYSDVIEKLFF TGTGCCAGCAGTACTGGGTACTCGGATGTAATTGAAAAACTGTTTTTT - TRBJ1-4 TRBV6-6 many
CASSFDRAPNEQYF TGTGCCAGCAGTTTCGACAGGGCCCCCAACGAGCAGTACTTC TRBD1 TRBJ2-7 TRBV27 many
CASSPRTATETQYF TGTGCCAGCAGTCCACGGACTGCGACGGAGACCCAGTACTTC - TRBJ2-5 TRBV7-9 many